This T cell receptor (beta chain) appears in the sequencing data of a study of blood T cell repertoires in COVID-19. Sequencing was performed with immunoSEQ multiplex PCR; in TCRdb, only in-frame clones are kept and a portion is missing. This table has approximately 270,000 clones, just over 85% appearing once. The CDR3 is made up of 17 amino acids. Looked up from germline, CDR1 is SGHRS and CDR2 is YFSETQ. J was trimmed by 4 bases and V by 4 bases; bases with no gene match: 13. V is TRBV5-1 and J is TRBJ1-1; TRBD1 aligns across 10 bases. The clonotype originates from an elderly man with acute or convalescent COVID-19. The sample was peripheral blood. In DNA form, the CDR3 reads TGCGCCAGCAGCCCGGGGACAGGGGTATTGGTTGGCACTGAAGCTTTCTTT. It codes for CASSPGTGVLVGTEAFF.